The source of this T cell receptor (beta chain) is a study of blood T cell repertoires in COVID-19. Study-wide context: Whether acute or convalescent, the COVID-19 samples came from the United States, Italy and Spain.

Original data processing: Reference gene primer amplification yielded estimated nucleated cell counts. TCRdb keeps only in-frame clones here, not all; method: immunoSEQ multiplex PCR. Clonal size and the V and J genes are those of that table, whereas D and trimming came from the DNA. The table has around 250,000 clones, about four fifths seen once. The sample consisted of peripheral blood. This TCR came from a man aged 30 to 39 who had recovered from COVID-19.

CDR3 DNA sequence: TGTGCCAGCAGCTTGGGGACTAGCAGTATATACGAGCAGTACTTC. Translation gives CASSLGTSSIYEQYF. The rearrangement joins TRBV5-4 to TRBJ2-7, with 8 bases aligning to TRBD2. J was trimmed by 4 bases and V by 0 bases; bases with no gene match: 6. CDR3 length: 15 residues. CDR1 is SGHNT, CDR2 YYREEE, per germline (reference sequence).